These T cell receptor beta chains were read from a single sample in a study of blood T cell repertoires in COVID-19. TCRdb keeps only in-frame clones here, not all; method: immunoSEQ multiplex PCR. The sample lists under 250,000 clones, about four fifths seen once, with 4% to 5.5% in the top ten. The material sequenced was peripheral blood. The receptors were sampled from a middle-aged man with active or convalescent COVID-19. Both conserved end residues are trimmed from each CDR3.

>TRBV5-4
ASSLGQGPNTEAF
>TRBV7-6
ASSSAGLAVKSSYNEQF
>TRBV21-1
ASSKAAGGTYEQY
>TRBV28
ASSTLQARLRYGNTEAF
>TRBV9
ASSVTGTGPGGYT
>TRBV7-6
ASSSLSGGSTDTQY
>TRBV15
ATSRSGGARGYEQY
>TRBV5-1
ASSFWEGLNTGELF
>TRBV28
ASSFFGTYEKLF
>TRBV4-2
ASSQERDTSIYNEQF
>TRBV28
ASSSNVGTRGF
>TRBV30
AWSPGDYGYT
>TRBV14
ASSQAGRNGPLH
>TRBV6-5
ASRRTGPTEAF
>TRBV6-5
ASSYQSSNEQF
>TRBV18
ASSPLPATSETQY
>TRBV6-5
ASSPLAGGYNEQF
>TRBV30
AWSVKGAGTSGTYEQY
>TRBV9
ASSVGGDRGHTEAF
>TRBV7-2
ASSLDFSVTGQGS
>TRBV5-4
ASSLKRQVILNSPLH
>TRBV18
ASSDRNTGELF
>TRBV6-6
ASSEGPFHLV
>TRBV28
ASRGGGVNQPQH
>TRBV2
ASSEPGQGASYSYT
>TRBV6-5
ASSYSIGGRNTEAF
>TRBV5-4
ASSQQGAGNEKLF
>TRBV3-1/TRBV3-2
ASSQRGTGSGYT
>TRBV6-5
ASSPRGPETQY
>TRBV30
AWSVLGLQEPQH
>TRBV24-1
ATSVGGNIQY
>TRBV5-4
ASSLAVAGSNTEAF
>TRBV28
ASNRRVGNQPQH
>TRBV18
ASSPPAGYSSEQY
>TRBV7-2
ASSLIAGERTDTQY
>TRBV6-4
ASSDPRDRGVSGEDTQY
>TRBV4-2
ASSQGSETQY
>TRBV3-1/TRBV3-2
ASSHEGAGGYT
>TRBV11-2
ASSSLTGRRRPEAF